The present entry profiles one TCR beta chain with its context. Antigen unknown. Germline V gene sequence: CDR1 SGHRS, CDR2 YFSETQ. V lost 5 bases to trimming and J lost 3 bases; unmatched junction nucleotides: 6. The CDR3 runs 14 residues. This entry belongs to a study of tumor-infiltrating lymphocytes in localized non-small cell lung cancer. Study details: From each patient, both tumor and uninvolved lung, non-adjacent to tumor, were sampled. Study findings and constraints: Available tissue quantity limited TCR sequencing to a patient subset. T-cell fraction did not differ between immunotypes IM1 and IM2.

The table came from immunoSEQ multiplex PCR; TCRdb's copy has only in-frame clones and leaves some out. The sample has over 15,000 clones, under 85% seen once. This sequence joins TRBV5-1 and TRBJ2-7; 9 bases align to TRBD1. This clonotype was obtained from a human donor with non-small cell lung cancer. The specimen sequenced was lung tumor tissue. CDR3 sequence reads: CASRPGTGFYEQYF. CDR3 in DNA: TGCGCCAGCAGACCCGGGACAGGGTTCTACGAGCAGTACTTC.